One and the same sample provided the 18 T cell receptor beta chains below, sequenced in a study of naive and memory T cell subsets. Two oligonucleotides, mixed equimolar, formed the beta constant-region primer covering TRBC1 and TRBC2. Four rounds of PCR amplified the ligated cDNA using nested alpha and beta constant-region primers plus SP2. TCRdb analysed the UMI-ligation and nested PCR reads with MiXCR anew, one entry per CDR3 protein. There are about 10,000 distinct CDR3 sequences in the sample; 4.5% to 6% occur only once, and around 59% lies in the top ten. Sequencing input: CD4+ TEMRA cells from blood. The sample's subset: effector memory re-expressing CD45RA, CD45RA+ CD27-. All receptors come from a human donor in good health.

This clonotype was counted at least ten times. The V call is TRBV28, the J call TRBJ1-1, with a possible D match to TRBD1 (5 bases). The germline gives CDR1 MDHEN, CDR2 SYDVKM. With 3 bases removed from V and 6 bases from J, the gap between germline ends came to 14 bases. The CDR3 contains 14 residues. CDR3: CASSFGGYVAEAFF. CDR3 DNA: TGTGCCAGCAGTTTTGGGGGGTATGTGGCTGAAGCTTTCTTT.

This clonotype appeared many times. CDR3 loop: CASSKQQGALHLSYGYTF. CDR3 DNA sequence: TGTGCCAGCAGTAAACAACAGGGGGCGCTCCACCTATCCTATGGCTACACCTTC. The chain recombines TRBV6-6 with TRBJ1-2, with TRBD1 matching over 9 bases. CDR3 length equals 18 residues. CDR1 and CDR2 from the germline V gene are MNHNY and SVGAGI (reference sequence). V trimming: 5 bases; J trimming: 4 bases; junction bases outside the gene matches: 17.

This clonotype was detected many times. The chain recombines TRBV7-2 with TRBJ2-7; weak D call: TRBD1 (5 bases). Germline CDR1 is SGHTA and CDR2 is FQGNSA. The ends were cut back, 1 base at V and 2 bases at J, with 9 bases in the middle. The CDR3 is 14 amino acids. For the CDR3, the DNA is TGTGCCAGCAGCTTAGAGGCAGGGACCTACGAGCAGTACTTC. This translates into CASSLEAGTYEQYF.

This clonotype was observed a handful of times. The chain carries TRBV24-1 and TRBJ2-1; possible D gene TRBD1, 5 bases. The length of the CDR3 is 16 residues. V was cut by 1 base and J by 9 bases, with 18 bases left in between. Germline V CDR1 and CDR2: KGHDR, SFDVKD. CDR3 in amino acids: CATSDLPRAGQSEQFF. The DNA for the CDR3 is TGTGCCACCAGTGATTTACCTCGGGCAGGGCAGAGTGAGCAGTTCTTC.

The chain employs TRBV19 and TRBJ2-1; a weak D match, TRBD2 (5 bases). This CDR3 has 15 residues. V lost 6 bases, J lost 0 bases, and 12 bases lay in between. Germline CDR1 LNHDA, CDR2 SQIVND (reference sequence). This CDR3 is CASRDSLSSYNEQFF. The DNA for the CDR3 is TGTGCCAGTAGGGACTCCTTAAGCTCCTACAATGAGCAGTTCTTC.

The V and J genes are TRBV30 and TRBJ1-2; D perhaps matches TRBD1 (6 bases). The CDR3 runs to 12 residues. Trimming pared 2 bases from V and 5 bases from J, leaving 9 bases between. Germline values: CDR1 GTSNPN, CDR2 SVGIG (reference sequence). In nucleotides, the CDR3 is TGTGCCTGGAGTTCACAGGGATATGGCTACACCTTC. It yields the protein CAWSSQGYGYTF.

The V and J genes are TRBV5-1 and TRBJ2-3; D unresolved. Germline V gene data show CDR1 as SGHRS and CDR2 as YFSETQ. The length of the CDR3 is 16 residues. The V and J ends lost 5 bases and 2 bases respectively, with 18 bases between them. The CDR3 sequence: CASSLIGPLSTDTQYF. The CDR3 bases are TGCGCCAGCAGTTTAATTGGCCCCCTCTCCACAGATACGCAGTATTTT. Based on the CDR3 plus reference TRBV5-1 and TRBJ2-3, the full variable domain is KAGVTQTPRYLIKTRGQQVTLSCSPISGHRSVSWYQQTPGQGLQFLFEYFSETQRNKGNFPGRFSGRQFSNSRSEMNVSTLELGDSALYLCASSLIGPLSTDTQYFGPGTRLTVL.

V usage is TRBV6-2 or TRBV6-3 and J usage is TRBJ2-2; no definite D call. The CDR3 sequence is 11 residues long. Trimming removed 6 bases at V and 8 bases at J, with 7 bases between. Germline V lookup: CDR1 MNHEY, CDR2 SVGEGT. CDR3: CASSQTGELFF. Written as DNA, the CDR3 is TGTGCCAGCAGCCAAACGGGGGAGCTGTTTTTT.

This clonotype was found a few times. The J gene is TRBJ2-3, the V gene TRBV20-1; TRBD1 matches 11 bases. CDR3 size: 14 residues. Unmatched junction bases numbered 9, after V lost 7 bases and J lost 6 bases. Looked up from germline, CDR1 is DFQATT and CDR2 is SNEGSKA (reference sequence). The CDR3 coding sequence is TGCAGTGTCTACCGGGACAGGGGGGGGGATACGCAGTATTTT. This encodes CSVYRDRGGDTQYF.

In this sample, this clonotype turned up many times. J is TRBJ2-7 and V is TRBV6-2 or TRBV6-3; 11 bases match TRBD2. This CDR3 region has 15 residues. In germline, CDR1 is MNHEY, CDR2 SVGEGT. The V gene end was trimmed by 6 bases and the J gene end by 7 bases; junction bases not matched to a gene: 11. CDR3 amino acids: CASSTGLAVLGEQYF. CDR3 sequence (DNA): TGTGCCAGCAGCACGGGACTAGCGGTCCTCGGAGAGCAGTACTTC.

The table lists this clonotype with many counts. The chain combines TRBV7-9 with TRBJ2-3, with TRBD1 identical over 8 bases. The CDR3 totals 17 residues. The V segment lost 2 bases and the J segment 1 base; nucleotides outside the gene matches: 8. Germline assignment: CDR1 SEHNR and CDR2 FQNEAQ (reference sequence). For the CDR3, the DNA is TGTGCCAGCAGCTTACAAATTGGGGGACAGGGCACAGATACGCAGTATTTT. Translation gives CASSLQIGGQGTDTQYF.

This clonotype came up a few times. No conserved phenylalanine or tryptophan is present at the end of the CDR3, so a read error is the likely explanation. The limits of the CDR3 on the DNA are not certain, so only TCRdb's listed CDR3 is given. The rearrangement joins TRBV7-9 to TRBJ1-2; the table's D call TRBD1 went unverified against the DNA. A total of 12 residues make up the CDR3, ends included. Germline loops: CDR1 SEHNR, CDR2 FQNEAQ (reference sequence). This chain's CDR3 is CASSLAGQGPGI.

Many counts were recorded for this clonotype. The chain recombines TRBV27 with TRBJ2-6, with D perhaps given as TRBD1 or TRBD2 (6 bases each). From germline, CDR1 is MNHEY and CDR2 SMNVEV (reference sequence). The CDR3 totals 15 residues. V lost 6 bases and J lost 4, with 13 bases in between. CDR3 loop: CASSSEGTGANVLTF. The CDR3 DNA reads TGTGCCAGCAGCTCGGAGGGGACAGGGGCCAACGTCCTGACTTTC. The entire variable domain, with the rest obtained from reference TRBV27 and TRBJ2-6, is as follows: EAQVTQNPRYLITVTGKKLTVTCSQNMNHEYMSWYRQDPGLGLRQIYYSMNVEVTDKGDVPEGYKVSRKEKRNFPLILESPSPNQTSLYFCASSSEGTGANVLTFGAGSRLTVL.

The table lists this clonotype with many counts. The V gene is TRBV20-1, the J gene TRBJ2-2; D is unclear. In germline, CDR1 is DFQATT, CDR2 SNEGSKA (reference sequence). This CDR3 is 12 amino acids long. V gave up 4 bases and J gave up 5 bases, with 8 bases separating them. DNA for the CDR3: TGCAGTGCTACTATCGTAACCGGGGAGCTGTTTTTT. This codes for CSATIVTGELFF.

This clonotype has a count of ten or more. This chain links TRBV7-2 with TRBJ2-1, with a weak D call TRBD2 (6 bases). The CDR3 covers 13 residues. CDR1 SGHTA and CDR2 FQGNSA come from the germline V gene. V dropped 5 bases and J dropped 6 bases, with 11 bases sitting between them. The CDR3 is CASSTGLSNEQFF. CDR3 nucleotide sequence: TGTGCCAGCAGCACGGGACTCTCCAATGAGCAGTTCTTC.

This clonotype is medium-sized within its sample. The chain is built from TRBV6-6 and TRBJ2-7; TRBD2 aligns across 7 bases. V gave up 5 bases and J gave up 0 bases; unmatched junction bases: 7. The CDR3 extends over 15 amino acids. Germline-derived CDR1 and CDR2 are MNHNY and SVGAGI (reference sequence). CDR3 coding DNA: TGTGCCAGCAGTCCTGGTAGCGGGTTCTCCTACGAGCAGTACTTC. This encodes CASSPGSGFSYEQYF.

This clonotype was counted at least ten times. This rearrangement joins TRBV2 to TRBJ1-5, with 7 bases matching TRBD1. CDR1 is SNHLY, CDR2 FYNNEI, per germline. This CDR3 has 14 amino acids. The ends lost 6 bases at V and 6 bases at J; junction bases unmatched: 8. CDR3 nucleotides: TGTGCCAGCAGCCGACAGGGCGGTAGTCAGCCCCAGCATTTT. Encoded protein: CASSRQGGSQPQHF.

This CDR3 reads CASSLRQGNYGYTF. The CDR3 DNA reads TGTGCCAGCAGTCTTCGACAGGGAAACTATGGCTACACCTTC. The V gene is TRBV25-1, the J gene TRBJ1-2, with TRBD1 matching over 7 bases. The trim removed 5 bases at V and 2 bases at J, leaving 5 bases unmatched. The CDR3 runs 14 residues. Germline values: CDR1 MGHDK, CDR2 SYGVNS.